The 9 T cell receptor beta chains below come from one sample, sequenced in a study of blood T cell repertoires in COVID-19. Data came from immunoSEQ multiplex PCR; TCRdb stores just in-frame clones and leaves some out. The sample yields 110,000 to 150,000 clones, around 89% seen once. The source material was peripheral blood. Receptor source: a man between 60 and 75 years old with active or convalescent COVID-19.

This clone was seen only once. The rearrangement uses TRBV7-8 and TRBJ1-6; TRBD1 aligns across 8 bases. The germline V gene has CDR1 SGHVS and CDR2 FQNEAQ. V lost 4 bases, J lost 6 bases, and 5 bases stayed unmatched. This CDR3 region has 15 residues. The chain's CDR3 is CASSSLTGGNSPLHF. The CDR3 DNA sequence: TGTGCCAGCAGCTCCCTAACAGGGGGTAATTCACCCCTCCACTTT.

The chain carries TRBV28 and TRBJ2-3; tentative D call: TRBD1 (5 bases). V lost 7 bases and J 4 bases, leaving 18 bases between the germline ends. The CDR3 is 15 amino acids. CDR1 MDHEN and CDR2 SYDVKM come from the germline V gene. Here the CDR3 DNA reads TGTGCCAGCATCCACCGGGTAGGGGTTGCAGATACGCAGTATTTT. Its protein is CASIHRVGVADTQYF. Full variable domain (rest looked up from reference TRBV28 and TRBJ2-3): DVKVTQSSRYLVKRTGEKVFLECVQDMDHENMFWYRQDPGLGLRLIYFSYDVKMKEKGDIPEGYSVSREKKERFSLILESASTNQTSMYLCASIHRVGVADTQYFGPGTRLTVL.

The rearrangement uses TRBV4-1 and TRBJ2-2, with 9 bases identical to TRBD2. The germline gives CDR1 MGHRA, CDR2 YSYEKL. Trimming removed 1 base from V and 3 bases from J; junction bases left unmatched: 3. The CDR3 runs 16 residues. The CDR3 coding sequence is TGCGCCAGCAGCCAAGGAGCGGGGGGCTACACCGGGGAGCTGTTTTTT. Translated, it gives CASSQGAGGYTGELFF.

The rearrangement joins TRBV10-3 to TRBJ2-1; the D gene is possibly TRBD2 (7 bases). Trimming shortened V by 7 bases and J by 1 base, and 14 bases separated the two germline ends. The CDR3 runs to 15 residues. In germline, CDR1 is ENHRY, CDR2 SYGVKD. The CDR3 bases are TGTGCCATCACACAGGGAGGGATTTCCTACAATGAGCAGTTCTTC. It encodes CAITQGGISYNEQFF.

The chain uses TRBV29-1 and TRBJ1-3; D is unresolved. CDR3 length: 13 residues. Trimming removed 4 bases from V and 0 bases from J, with 7 bases in between. Germline lookup yields CDR1 SQVTM and CDR2 ANQGSEA. CDR3 loop: CSVGADSGNTIYF. The CDR3 coding sequence is TGCAGCGTTGGGGCAGACTCTGGAAACACCATATATTTT. The whole variable domain, remainder taken from reference TRBV29-1 and TRBJ1-3, is SAVISQKPSRDICQRGTSLTIQCQVDSQVTMMFWYRQQPGQSLTLIATANQGSEATYESGFVIDKFPISRPNLTFSTLTVSNMSPEDSSIYLCSVGADSGNTIYFGEGSWLTVV.

The chain joins TRBV20-1 to TRBJ2-1, with no clear D. CDR3 length: 11 amino acids. V shed 6 bases and J shed 5 bases, with 8 bases lying between them. From germline, CDR1 is DFQATT and CDR2 SNEGSKA (reference sequence). CDR3 sequence (DNA): TGCAGTGCCCACACCAACAATGAGCAGTTCTTC. This translates into CSAHTNNEQFF.

The V gene is TRBV18, the J gene TRBJ2-5; D is perhaps TRBD2 (6 bases). The CDR3 is made up of 15 amino acids. Germline V gene lookup returns CDR1 KGHSH and CDR2 LQKENI. The ends were cut back, 3 bases at V and 3 bases at J, with 14 bases in the middle. CDR3 amino acids: CASSPFRGGEETQYF. The CDR3, as DNA: TGTGCCAGCTCACCGTTTCGGGGAGGTGAAGAGACCCAGTACTTC. The variable domain in full, with the rest retrieved from reference TRBV18 and TRBJ2-5, is NAGVMQNPRHLVRRRGQEARLRCSPMKGHSHVYWYRQLPEEGLKFMVYLQKENIIDESGMPKERFSAEFPKEGPSILRIQQVVRGDSAAYFCASSPFRGGEETQYFGPGTRLLVL.

The J gene is TRBJ1-6, the V gene TRBV30, with a tentative D call TRBD1 (6 bases). The germline CDR1 and CDR2 sequences are GTSNPN and SVGIG (reference sequence). The V gene lost 0 bases and the J gene lost 9 bases, with 9 bases spanning the gap. This CDR3 spans 13 amino acids. The CDR3 region has the DNA TGTGCCTGGAGTGTACAGGGTAGTTCACCCCTCCACTTT. Translating gives CAWSVQGSSPLHF.

V usage is TRBV19 and J usage is TRBJ1-4; TRBD1 aligns across 7 bases. The CDR3 is 15 residues long. V lost 0 bases and J lost 7; bases outside the gene matches: 5. The germline V gene has CDR1 LNHDA and CDR2 SQIVND (reference sequence). CDR3 sequence: CASSIDGTEGEKLFF. The CDR3 coding sequence is TGTGCCAGTAGTATAGACGGGACAGAGGGTGAAAAACTGTTTTTT.